These T cell receptor beta chains were read from a single sample in a study of T cells in pancreatic ductal adenocarcinoma. Profiled with immunoSEQ multiplex PCR; TCRdb holds only in-frame clones, not every one. Among over 90,000 clones listed, roughly 96% were seen once. The sample comprised PBMCs. These receptors came from a human donor with pancreatic ductal adenocarcinoma. Each CDR3 is given with its conserved first and last residue. A D gene is named only where the DNA matches it firmly. Part of the rows lack a size; the others show once, few, many or a class for expanded clones.

J,D,V,size,DNA,CDR3
TRBJ2-7,-,TRBV7-9,-,TGTGCCAGCAGCTTAGCGACTGGCTACGAGCAGTACTTC,CASSLATGYEQYF
TRBJ2-7,TRBD2,TRBV5-5,-,TGTGCCAGCAGCTTACACCCCCCTCCTAGCGGATCCTACGAGCAGTACTTC,CASSLHPPPSGSYEQYF
TRBJ2-6,-,TRBV7-2,-,TGTGCCAGCAGCTTAGTGAGCTCTGGGGCCAACGTCCTGACTTTC,CASSLVSSGANVLTF
TRBJ2-3,-,TRBV5-1,-,TGCGCCAGCAGCTTCGACAGAGGCACAGATACGCAGTATTTT,CASSFDRGTDTQYF
TRBJ2-7,-,TRBV27,-,TGTGCCAGCAGTCATCCCCGACAGGGAGGCGGGAACGAGCAGTACTTC,CASSHPRQGGGNEQYF
TRBJ1-5,-,TRBV30,-,TGTGCCTGGAGTGTACGGGGGGATTATTATAGCAATCAGCCCCAGCATTTT,CAWSVRGDYYSNQPQHF
TRBJ2-7,TRBD1,TRBV30,-,TGTGCCTGGCAGCGGACAGGGGCCTCCTACGAGCAGTACTTC,CAWQRTGASYEQYF
TRBJ2-3,-,TRBV11-2,once,TGTGCCAGCAGCTTAGACGGGATAGATACGCAGTATTTT,CASSLDGIDTQYF
TRBJ1-3,-,TRBV6-1,-,TGTGCCAGCAGTGAAGCCAATACTAGAAACACCATATATTTT,CASSEANTRNTIYF
TRBJ2-7,-,TRBV5-5,-,TGTGCCAGCGGGAAGGGGAAGTCCTACGAGCAGTACTTC,CASGKGKSYEQYF
TRBJ2-1,TRBD1,TRBV19,-,TGTGCCAGTAGTATCTGGGGACAGGGTTTCAATGAGCAGTTCTTC,CASSIWGQGFNEQFF
TRBJ2-3,TRBD2,TRBV7-8,-,TGTGCCAGCAGCTTAACTAGCGGCACAGATACGCAGTATTTT,CASSLTSGTDTQYF
TRBJ1-4,TRBD1,TRBV5-5,few,TGTGCCAGCAGCTTAGGACAGGGTTGGGAAAAACTGTTTTTT,CASSLGQGWEKLFF
TRBJ1-1,-,TRBV28,-,TGTGCCAGCAGTAACGCGGCCCGCATCATGAACACTGAAGCTTTCTTT,CASSNAARIMNTEAFF
TRBJ2-3,-,TRBV6-4,-,TGTGCCAGCAGTGACCCCCAGGCCAGGCCAGATACGCAGTATTTT,CASSDPQARPDTQYF
TRBJ2-1,TRBD2,TRBV7-3,-,TGTGCCAGCAGCTTAATGGGAAGGGAGGGGAATGAGCAGTTCTTC,CASSLMGREGNEQFF
TRBJ2-2,TRBD1,TRBV25-1,-,TGTGCCAGCAGTGAAGGGACCGGGACAGGGGGCACCGGGGAGCTGTTTTTT,CASSEGTGTGGTGELFF
TRBJ2-7,TRBD2,TRBV29-1,once,TGCAGCGTCGAGAGACTAGCGGGAGGAAAAGAGCAGTACTTC,CSVERLAGGKEQYF
TRBJ2-5,-,TRBV7-9,once,TGTGCCAGCAGCTTAGCACAGCAAGAGACCCAGTACTTC,CASSLAQQETQYF
TRBJ2-3,-,TRBV10-3,once,TGTGCCACCGGCACAGATACGCAGTATTTT,CATGTDTQYF
TRBJ2-1,TRBD1,TRBV27,-,TGTGCCAGCAGCCGAAGGGACAGGGTGAATGAGCAGTTCTTC,CASSRRDRVNEQFF
TRBJ2-3,TRBD2,TRBV7-7,-,TGTGCCAGCAGCCCAGTAGCGGGAGGCACAGATACGCAGTATTTT,CASSPVAGGTDTQYF
TRBJ2-1,-,TRBV13,-,TGTGCCAGCAGCTTAGTCGCCCAGCGGTATGAGCAGTTCTTC,CASSLVAQRYEQFF
TRBJ2-5,TRBD2,TRBV28,-,TGTGCCAGCAGTATAATTCGGACTAGCGGGCAACAAGAGACCCAGTACTTC,CASSIIRTSGQQETQYF
TRBJ2-1,TRBD2,TRBV7-9,-,TGTGCCAGCAGAGCGGGAGTGGGCGATGAGCAGTTCTTC,CASRAGVGDEQFF
TRBJ1-3,-,TRBV19,once,TGTGCCAGTAGTTTAACGGGTGGGGCTGGAACTGGAAACACCATATATTTT,CASSLTGGAGTGNTIYF
TRBJ2-6,-,TRBV7-8,-,TGTGCCAGCAGCTATGACAGCCTCTCTGGGGCCAACGTCCTGACTTTC,CASSYDSLSGANVLTF
TRBJ2-3,-,TRBV29-1,-,TGCAGCGTTGGGGGGCCGGGACCAAGCACAGATACGCAGTATTTT,CSVGGPGPSTDTQYF
TRBJ2-2,TRBD2,TRBV30,-,TGTGCCTGGGGGGAGGGTACCGGGGAGCTGTTTTTT,CAWGEGTGELFF
TRBJ2-2,TRBD2,TRBV6-4,-,TGTGCCAGCAGTGACTCAGAGGGGGACGGCTGGACTAGCGGGAGCGACACCGGGGAGCTGTTTTTT,CASSDSEGDGWTSGSDTGELFF
TRBJ2-7,-,TRBV18,-,TGTGCCAGCTCACCAGGACAGACAAGAACCTACGAGCAGTACTTC,CASSPGQTRTYEQYF
TRBJ2-7,TRBD2,TRBV4-2,-,TGTGCCAGCAGCCATTCGCCTAGCGGGGATGGGTTCTACGAGCAGTACTTC,CASSHSPSGDGFYEQYF
TRBJ2-7,TRBD1,TRBV10-1,-,TGCGCCAACCCTCCAGGGGGATACGAGCAGTACTTC,CANPPGGYEQYF
TRBJ2-2,TRBD1,TRBV28,-,TGTGCCAGCAGTGCTATAAACAGGGGGAACACCGGGGAGCTGTTTTTT,CASSAINRGNTGELFF
TRBJ1-1,-,TRBV19,-,TGTGCCAGTACGCAGGGTAACACTGAAGCTTTCTTT,CASTQGNTEAFF
TRBJ2-1,-,TRBV7-3,-,TGTGCCAGCAGCTTCACATCCCGGGGCTACAATGAGCAGTTCTTC,CASSFTSRGYNEQFF